These 12 T cell receptor beta chains came from one sample sequenced in a study of a mutant IDH1 vaccine in newly diagnosed glioma (dated by TCRdb to 2020 to 2023). Library generation was performed with the immunoSEQ multiplex PCR assay. Drawn from immuneACCESS, this table holds only the in-frame rearrangements with V and J called that TCRdb kept. Clones are partly lost; checked studies trace under half to an unresolved V gene and leave the rest unexplained. This sample has tens of thousands of clones in its table, and around 85% of those were observed once. Approximately 4.3% of the sample comes from the top ten. The time point label corresponds to: week 47, end of study. A 20-mer mutant IDH1 peptide at 300 micrograms in Montanide made up each vaccine dose, which was injected subcutaneously together with topical imiquimod. The antigens of these receptors remain unknown. Specimen: PBMCs, collected from a glioma patient whose treatment included an IDH1 peptide vaccine. These TCRs come from a woman aged 25 to 45 with glioma. Some clones in this sample may be carry-over from other donors' samples.

V and J are TRBV25-1 and TRBJ2-7, with 7 bases fitting TRBD2. Germline assignment: CDR1 MGHDK and CDR2 SYGVNS. Germline trimming cut 3 bases from V and 5 bases from J; bases unmatched to any gene: 4. The CDR3 totals 13 residues. CDR3 protein: CASSDGGVDEQYF. The DNA of the CDR3 is TGTGCCAGCAGTGATGGGGGGGTGGACGAGCAGTACTTC.

The genes are TRBV25-1 and TRBJ1-5, with a possible D match to TRBD1 (5 bases). The germline V and J ends were trimmed by 11 bases and 5 bases, with 19 bases remaining between them. CDR3 length equals 14 residues. Germline assignment: CDR1 MGHDK and CDR2 SYGVNS. DNA for the CDR3: TGTGCCGGATCAAGCCGGGACCTCCATCAGCCCCAGCATTTT. It encodes CAGSSRDLHQPQHF.

The chain couples TRBV6-5 to TRBJ2-7; TRBD1 is a possible D gene (5 bases). CDR1 is MNHEY, CDR2 SVGAGI, per germline. The CDR3 loop spans 16 amino acids. V lost 6 bases to trimming and J lost 3 bases, with 21 bases between them. CDR3 DNA sequence: TGTGCCAGCAGCTACCTCGGACACCGAACGGACTACGAGCAGTACTTC. This sequence encodes CASSYLGHRTDYEQYF.

V and J are TRBV19 and TRBJ1-1; 9 nucleotides line up with TRBD1. The germline gives CDR1 LNHDA, CDR2 SQIVND (reference sequence). The junction had 13 bases not matched to a gene; V was cut back by 6 bases and J by 5 bases. The CDR3 consists of 16 residues. CDR3 residues: CASSPAGGQGRTEAFF. CDR3 bases: TGTGCCAGTAGCCCCGCGGGGGGACAGGGTCGAACTGAAGCTTTCTTT.

In this sample, this clone turned up once. The genes are TRBV27 and TRBJ2-7; 10 bases are a match to TRBD1. The CDR3 covers 14 residues. The germline CDR1 and CDR2 sequences are MNHEY and SMNVEV (reference sequence). Losses at the gene ends were 4 bases for V and 2 bases for J; bases not matched to a gene: 2. The CDR3 spells CASSYGTGAYEQYF. The CDR3, as DNA: TGTGCCAGCAGTTATGGGACAGGGGCCTACGAGCAGTACTTC.

This clone occurred a few times. The chain combines TRBV19 with TRBJ2-2; D is unresolved. Looked up from germline, CDR1 is LNHDA and CDR2 is SQIVND (reference sequence). This CDR3 comprises 12 residues. V was trimmed by 4 bases and J by 6 bases, leaving 6 bases between them. CDR3 coding DNA: TGTGCCAGTAGTAATCGGGCCGGGGAGCTGTTTTTT. It yields the protein CASSNRAGELFF. Full variable domain (rest looked up from reference TRBV19 and TRBJ2-2): DGGITQSPKYLFRKEGQNVTLSCEQNLNHDAMYWYRQDPGQGLRLIYYSQIVNDFQKGDIAEGYSVSREKKESFPLTVTSAQKNPTAFYLCASSNRAGELFFGEGSRLTVL.

This clone was observed a single time. The genes are TRBV4-2 and TRBJ2-1; 7 bases agree with TRBD2. The CDR3 is made up of 17 amino acids. Germline V gene sequence: CDR1 LGHNA, CDR2 YNFKEQ. Losses at the gene ends were 0 bases for V and 3 bases for J; bases not matched to a gene: 8. DNA for the CDR3: TGTGCCAGCAGCCAAGAAGTCGTACTAGCGAACTACAATGAGCAGTTCTTC. Residues: CASSQEVVLANYNEQFF.

This chain connects TRBV25-1 to TRBJ1-3, with no clear D. The CDR3 length is 15 residues. Trimming stripped 2 bases from V and 0 bases from J, with 8 bases between. The germline CDR1 and CDR2 sequences are MGHDK and SYGVNS. CDR3 residues: CASSEISPSGNTIYF. CDR3 nucleotides: TGTGCCAGCAGTGAAATCAGTCCCTCTGGAAACACCATATATTTT.

This clone has more than one count but fewer than ten. The chain uses TRBV5-3 and TRBJ1-2; 7 bases fit TRBD1. TRBV5-3 is identified as an open reading frame with a role that is uncertain. The CDR3 consists of 15 residues. After removal of 1 base from V and 3 bases from J, the junction contained 6 bases not matched to a gene. CDR3 in amino acids: CARSLRDSLHYGYTF. CDR3 nucleotide sequence: TGTGCCAGAAGCTTGAGGGACAGCCTCCACTATGGCTACACCTTC.

V gene TRBV11-3 combines with J gene TRBJ1-1, with no clear D. The CDR3 loop spans 13 amino acids. The V and J ends lost 4 bases and 4 bases respectively, with 10 bases between them. Per germline, CDR1 SGHNT and CDR2 YENEEA. This CDR3 reads CASSSHVGTEAFF. For the CDR3, the DNA is TGTGCCAGCAGCTCCCATGTAGGCACTGAAGCTTTCTTT.

The chain carries TRBV5-1 and TRBJ2-7; 10 nucleotides align to TRBD2. The CDR3 extends over 16 amino acids. From germline, CDR1 is SGHRS and CDR2 YFSETQ. With V trimmed by 1 base and J by 2 bases, 6 bases remained unmatched. The CDR3 DNA sequence: TGCGCCAGCAGCTTGTTCGGGACTAGCGCCCCCTACGAGCAGTACTTC. It codes for CASSLFGTSAPYEQYF.

This clone was seen only once. The CDR3 nucleotides are TGTGCCAGCAGCTTGGTGACAGGGGGTCACAATGAGCAGTTCTTC. Protein product: CASSLVTGGHNEQFF. The V and J genes are TRBV7-9 and TRBJ2-1; 9 bases agree with TRBD1. CDR3 length: 15 amino acids. The V gene end was trimmed by 3 bases and the J gene end by 5 bases; junction bases not matched to a gene: 5. Germline-derived CDR1 and CDR2 are SEHNR and FQNEAQ (reference sequence).